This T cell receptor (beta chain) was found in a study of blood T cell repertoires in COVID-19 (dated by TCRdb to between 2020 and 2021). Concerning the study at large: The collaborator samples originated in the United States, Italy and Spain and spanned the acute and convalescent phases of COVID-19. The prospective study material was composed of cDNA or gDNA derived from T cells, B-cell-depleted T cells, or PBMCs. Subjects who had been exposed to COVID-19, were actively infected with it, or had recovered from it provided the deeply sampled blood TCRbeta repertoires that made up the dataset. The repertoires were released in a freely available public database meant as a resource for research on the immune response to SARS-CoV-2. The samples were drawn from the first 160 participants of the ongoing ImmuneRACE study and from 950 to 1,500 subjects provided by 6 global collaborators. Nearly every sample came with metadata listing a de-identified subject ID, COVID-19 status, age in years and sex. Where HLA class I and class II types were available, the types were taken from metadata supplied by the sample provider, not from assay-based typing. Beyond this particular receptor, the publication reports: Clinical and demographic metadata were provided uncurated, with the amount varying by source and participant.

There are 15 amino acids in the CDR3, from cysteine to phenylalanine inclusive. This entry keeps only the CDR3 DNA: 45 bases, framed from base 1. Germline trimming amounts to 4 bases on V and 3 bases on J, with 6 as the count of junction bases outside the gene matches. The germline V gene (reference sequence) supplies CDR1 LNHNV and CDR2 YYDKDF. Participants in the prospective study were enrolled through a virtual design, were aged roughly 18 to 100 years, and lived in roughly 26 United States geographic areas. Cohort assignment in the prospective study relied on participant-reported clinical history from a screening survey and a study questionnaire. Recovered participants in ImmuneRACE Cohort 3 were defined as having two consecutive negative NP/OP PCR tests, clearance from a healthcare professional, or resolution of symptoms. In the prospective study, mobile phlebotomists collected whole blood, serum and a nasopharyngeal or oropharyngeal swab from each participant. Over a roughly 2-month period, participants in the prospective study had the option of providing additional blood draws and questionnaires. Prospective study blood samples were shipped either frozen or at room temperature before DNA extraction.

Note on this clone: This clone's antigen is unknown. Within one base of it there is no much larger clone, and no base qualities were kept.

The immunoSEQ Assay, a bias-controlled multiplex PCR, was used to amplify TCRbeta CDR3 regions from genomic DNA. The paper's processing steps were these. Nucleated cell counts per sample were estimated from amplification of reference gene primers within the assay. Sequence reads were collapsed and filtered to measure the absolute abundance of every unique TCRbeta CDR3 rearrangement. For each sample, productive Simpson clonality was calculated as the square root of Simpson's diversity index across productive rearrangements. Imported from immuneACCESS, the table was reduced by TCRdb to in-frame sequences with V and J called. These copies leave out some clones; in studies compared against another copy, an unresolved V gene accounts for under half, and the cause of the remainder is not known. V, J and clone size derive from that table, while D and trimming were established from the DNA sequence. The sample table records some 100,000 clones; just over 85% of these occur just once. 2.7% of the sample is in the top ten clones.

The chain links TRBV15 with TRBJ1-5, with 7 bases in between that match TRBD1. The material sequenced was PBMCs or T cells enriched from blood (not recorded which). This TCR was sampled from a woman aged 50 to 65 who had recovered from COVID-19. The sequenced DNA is TGTGCCACCAGCAACAGGGGAAGGAACAATCAGCCCCAGCATTTT. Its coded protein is CATSNRGRNNQPQHF.